These 27 T cell receptor beta chains share one sample of origin, sequenced in a study of response to subunit inactivated influenza vaccine. TCRdb used MiXCR to reprocess the RT-PCR reads, holding one entry per CDR3 protein. The table lists 150,000 to 200,000 distinct CDR3 sequences, roughly a tenth of them singletons. Sequencing was performed on non-naive T cells sorted from PBMCs, taken more than 35 days after vaccination. These receptors came from a man aged 45-65 years who received an inactivated influenza vaccine.

There are many counts of this clonotype. V gene TRBV20-1 combines with J gene TRBJ1-2; unclear D gene. The CDR3 runs 12 residues. V lost 3 bases, J lost 13 bases, and 18 bases lay in between. Germline CDR1 DFQATT, CDR2 SNEGSKA (reference sequence). In DNA form, the CDR3 reads TGCAGTGCTAGGTCGGGCCGGCTTCCCTCCACCTTC. As protein: CSARSGRLPSTF.

The CDR3 region has the DNA TGTGCCAGCAGCCAGGGGCAGGGCGGACAGCCCCAGCATTTT. Residues: CASSQGQGGQPQHF. The chain recombines TRBV3-1 with TRBJ1-5; tentative D call: TRBD1 (5 bases). Germline CDR1 and CDR2: LGHDT and YNNKEL (reference sequence). This CDR3 comprises 14 residues. V was trimmed by 3 bases and J by 7 bases, leaving 13 bases between them.

The V gene is TRBV5-1, the J gene TRBJ1-6; D remains ambiguous. V was clipped by 0 bases and J by 8 bases, with 9 bases between them. CDR3 length: 14 amino acids. Germline values: CDR1 SGHRS, CDR2 YFSETQ. CDR3 sequence reads: CASSLGTRYSPLHF. The CDR3 coding sequence is TGCGCCAGCAGCTTGGGGACTAGGTATTCACCCCTCCACTTT.

The rearrangement uses TRBV6-2 or TRBV6-3 and TRBJ2-1; 10 bases are shared with TRBD2. The CDR3 sequence is 20 residues long. Trimming at V came to 2 bases and at J to 4 bases, leaving 17 bases not matched to a gene. Per germline, CDR1 MNHEY and CDR2 SVGEGT. The CDR3 region is CASSYPPGFLAGAGYNEQFF. The CDR3, as DNA: TGTGCCAGCAGTTACCCCCCCGGGTTTCTAGCGGGAGCGGGTTACAATGAGCAGTTCTTC.

The chain combines TRBV7-3 with TRBJ2-1; 15 positions match TRBD2. CDR3 size: 16 residues. V shed 5 bases, J shed 9 bases, and the junction held 8 bases outside the gene matches. Per the germline V gene, CDR1 is SGHTA and CDR2 is FQGTGA. CDR3 DNA: TGTGCCAGCAGCCCCCACGGACTAGCGGGAGGGGCTGAGCAGTTCTTC. This sequence encodes CASSPHGLAGGAEQFF. The complete variable domain, with remaining parts taken from reference TRBV7-3 and TRBJ2-1, reads GAGVSQTPSNKVTEKGKYVELRCDPISGHTALYWYRQSLGQGPEFLIYFQGTGAADDSGLPNDRFFAVRPEGSVSTLKIQRTERGDSAVYLCASSPHGLAGGAEQFFGPGTRLTVL.

CDR3 loop: CASENLLAGGPINEQFF. CDR3 coding DNA: TGTGCCAGCGAGAACCTACTAGCGGGGGGGCCGATCAATGAGCAGTTCTTC. The chain recombines TRBV2 with TRBJ2-1; 13 bases fit TRBD2. In germline, CDR1 is SNHLY, CDR2 FYNNEI. J gave up 6 bases and V 8 bases, and 13 bases lay outside the gene matches. The CDR3 extends over 17 amino acids.

The V call is TRBV19, the J call TRBJ2-1; the D gene is possibly TRBD2 (6 bases). With 4 bases removed from V and 6 bases from J, the gap between germline ends came to 13 bases. Germline CDR1 LNHDA, CDR2 SQIVND (reference sequence). The CDR3 consists of 14 residues. In nucleotides, the CDR3 is TGTGCCAGTAGTACGGGGGAGGCTCTCAATGAGCAGTTCTTC. Translation gives CASSTGEALNEQFF.

This chain uses TRBV29-1 with TRBJ1-2; 9 bases are shared with TRBD1. There are 14 residues in the CDR3. V shed 6 bases and J 4 bases; nucleotides not matched to a gene: 9. Per germline, CDR1 SQVTM and CDR2 ANQGSEA. Here the CDR3 reads CSVTMTGGGYGYTF. The CDR3 DNA reads as TGCAGCGTGACGATGACAGGGGGGGGCTATGGCTACACCTTC.

This clonotype came up many times. The rearrangement links TRBV2 to TRBJ1-2; D gene unclear. The CDR3 is 14 amino acids. Trimming pared 7 bases from V and 2 bases from J, leaving 14 bases between. The germline CDR1 and CDR2 sequences are SNHLY and FYNNEI. In DNA, the CDR3 is TGTGCCAGCACAAGGAACGCAGTAAACTATGGCTACACCTTC. It yields the protein CASTRNAVNYGYTF.

This clonotype was seen more than once but under ten times. DNA of the CDR3: TGTGCCAGCAGTTACTCGATCTCGGCAGGGTTCGACGAGCAGTACTTC. Translation gives CASSYSISAGFDEQYF. This chain uses TRBV6-5 with TRBJ2-7, with D perhaps TRBD1 (5 bases). Between the trimmed V and J ends, which lost 0 bases and 5 bases, there was a span of 17 bases. The V gene's germline CDR1 is MNHEY and CDR2 SVGAGI. This CDR3 spans 16 amino acids.

This clonotype has ten or more counts. The chain is built from TRBV25-1 and TRBJ2-5; a weak D match, TRBD2 (6 bases). The CDR3 totals 14 residues. Germline CDR1 and CDR2: MGHDK and SYGVNS. The V gene lost 2 bases and the J gene lost 5 bases, with 12 bases spanning the gap. This CDR3 reads CASSERGWGETQYF. In DNA form, the CDR3 reads TGTGCCAGCAGTGAACGGGGGTGGGGGGAGACCCAGTACTTC.

The rearrangement joins TRBV30 to TRBJ2-5, with D possibly called TRBD1 or TRBD2 (6 bases each). CDR3 length equals 14 residues. CDR1 is GTSNPN, CDR2 SVGIG, per germline (reference sequence). Deletions cut 0 bases from V and 6 bases from J, with 14 bases between. The CDR3 nucleotides are TGTGCCTGGAGTGTACGGGGGCATGGGAAGACCCAGTACTTC. Translation gives CAWSVRGHGKTQYF.

A note on this clonotype: Mismatch with germline at one junction end may stem from a read error. J is TRBJ2-5 and V is TRBV27; D gene uncertain. The CDR3 contains 16 residues. Germline V gene data show CDR1 as MNHEY and CDR2 as SMNVEV (reference sequence). CDR3 sequence reads: CASSFRYGAYQETQYF. The CDR3 coding sequence is TGTGCCAGCAGTTTTCGGTATGGCGCATACCAAGAGACCCAGTATTTC.

A few counts support this clonotype. The chain is built from TRBV10-3 and TRBJ1-4; 8 bases line up with TRBD1. Per the germline V gene, CDR1 is ENHRY and CDR2 is SYGVKD. J was trimmed by 4 bases and V by 2 bases; bases with no gene match: 12. This CDR3 has 18 residues. In DNA, the CDR3 is TGTGCCATCAGTGAGGGCCAGACAGGGGCCGCCAGTAATGAAAAACTGTTTTTT. Translation: CAISEGQTGAASNEKLFF.

The chain employs TRBV7-2 and TRBJ2-2; 9 nucleotides line up with TRBD1. This CDR3 is built from 15 residues. Germline values: CDR1 SGHTA, CDR2 FQGNSA. V was clipped by 6 bases and J by 6 bases; unmatched bases: 8. The CDR3 protein is CASRQNRGHPGELFF. The CDR3 coding sequence is TGTGCCAGCAGGCAAAACAGGGGGCACCCCGGGGAGCTGTTTTTT.

This clonotype was seen a few times. V and J are TRBV5-4 and TRBJ2-6, with D uncertain. Trimming took 4 bases from V and 0 from J, leaving 14 bases between them. Germline-derived CDR1 and CDR2 are SGHNT and YYREEE (reference sequence). The CDR3 is 17 amino acids. The CDR3 loop reads CASSQDGESSGANVLTF. The CDR3 DNA follows: TGTGCCAGCAGCCAGGACGGAGAATCCTCTGGGGCCAACGTCCTGACTTTC.

This clonotype was picked up a small number of times. V gene TRBV20-1 combines with J gene TRBJ1-2, with D possibly TRBD1 on 5 matching bases. Germline V gene sequence: CDR1 DFQATT, CDR2 SNEGSKA (reference sequence). This CDR3 has 15 residues. The V and J ends lost 3 bases and 3 bases respectively, with 17 bases between them. Here the CDR3 DNA reads TGCAGTGCTAGGATACGAACTCAGGGACACTATGGCTACACCTTC. Translation: CSARIRTQGHYGYTF.

This clonotype was counted between two and nine times. V and J are TRBV29-1 and TRBJ2-1; D is unresolved. This CDR3 has 10 amino acids. CDR1 is SQVTM, CDR2 ANQGSEA, per germline. V lost 5 bases, J lost 10 bases, and 9 bases lay in between. CDR3: CSVRTNEQFF. The CDR3 DNA reads as TGCAGCGTTAGGACGAACGAGCAGTTCTTC.

This clonotype was observed many times. The J gene is TRBJ2-1, the V gene TRBV6-2 or TRBV6-3; 9 bases match TRBD1. J lost 6 bases, V lost 5 bases, and 8 bases had no gene match. This CDR3 has 15 residues. Per germline, CDR1 MNHEY and CDR2 SVGEGT. CDR3 amino acids: CASSRGQGISNEQFF. For the CDR3, the DNA is TGTGCCAGCAGTAGAGGACAGGGGATCTCCAATGAGCAGTTCTTC.

This clonotype has ten or more counts. The rearrangement links TRBV20-1 to TRBJ2-3, with D possibly TRBD2 on 6 matching bases. Germline CDR1 DFQATT, CDR2 SNEGSKA (reference sequence). V was trimmed by 1 base and J by 0 bases, leaving 8 bases between them. The CDR3 runs to 14 residues. CDR3 coding DNA: TGCAGTGCTAGAGGGAGCGGGAGCACAGATACGCAGTATTTT. This translates into CSARGSGSTDTQYF.

There are many counts of this clonotype. The gene calls are TRBV24-1 and TRBJ2-1; a weak D match, TRBD2 (6 bases). With 2 bases removed from V and 7 bases from J, the gap between germline ends came to 17 bases. Germline V gene data show CDR1 as KGHDR and CDR2 as SFDVKD. This CDR3 region has 16 residues. CDR3 loop: CATSDSGRRGRNEQFF. CDR3 bases: TGTGCCACCAGTGATTCAGGCCGTCGGGGGAGGAATGAGCAGTTCTTC.

CDR3 coding DNA: TGTGCCAGCTCACGCCCCTACAATGAGCAGTTCTTC. Its protein product is CASSRPYNEQFF. V and J are TRBV18 and TRBJ2-1; the D is unclear. CDR3 size: 12 residues. V was cut by 4 bases and J by 2 bases, with 3 bases left in between. Germline CDR1 is KGHSH and CDR2 is LQKENI.

The genes are TRBV11-1 and TRBJ2-7, with TRBD1 matching 9 bases. V was clipped by 3 bases and J by 5 bases; unmatched bases: 5. The CDR3 totals 14 residues. Germline values: CDR1 SGHAT, CDR2 FQDESV (reference sequence). Here the CDR3 reads CASSLLQGAHEQYF. CDR3 bases: TGTGCCAGCAGCTTGCTACAGGGGGCCCACGAGCAGTACTTC.

This clonotype was observed many times. Germline is not matched at one junction end, which may reflect a read error. The V and J genes are TRBV6-1 and TRBJ2-2; 12 nucleotides agree with TRBD2. This CDR3 region has 18 residues. Per the germline V gene, CDR1 is MNHNS and CDR2 is SASEGT. CDR3 bases: TGTGCCATCAGTGAAGCGTCTAGCGGGGGGGCCGAAGGCGGGGAGCTGTTTTTT. Translated, it gives CAISEASSGGAEGGELFF.

This clonotype showed up many times. The chain employs TRBV7-6 and TRBJ2-1; 10 positions agree with TRBD2. Germline values: CDR1 SGHVS, CDR2 FNYEAQ. There are 18 residues in the CDR3. J gave up 9 bases and V 2 bases, and 16 bases lay outside the gene matches. This CDR3 is CASSLLTPASGGRIEQFF. The CDR3 DNA follows: TGTGCCAGCAGCTTACTCACCCCGGCTAGCGGGGGAAGGATTGAGCAGTTCTTC.

A single count supports this clonotype. The rearrangement joins TRBV7-3 to TRBJ1-1, with 7 nucleotides matching TRBD1. The CDR3 sequence is 17 residues long. V lost 5 bases and J lost 2; bases outside the gene matches: 14. The germline V gene has CDR1 SGHTA and CDR2 FQGTGA. The CDR3 DNA is TGTGCCAGCAGCCCAGGGGGGGGGCACTACGGAAACACTGAAGCTTTCTTT. Residues: CASSPGGGHYGNTEAFF.

The chain uses TRBV20-1 and TRBJ2-5, with D unresolved. CDR3 length: 10 amino acids. Trimming removed 4 bases from V and 3 bases from J, with 3 bases in between. Germline values: CDR1 DFQATT, CDR2 SNEGSKA (reference sequence). In DNA form, the CDR3 reads TGCAGTGCTACGGAAGAGACCCAGTACTTC. Protein sequence: CSATEETQYF.